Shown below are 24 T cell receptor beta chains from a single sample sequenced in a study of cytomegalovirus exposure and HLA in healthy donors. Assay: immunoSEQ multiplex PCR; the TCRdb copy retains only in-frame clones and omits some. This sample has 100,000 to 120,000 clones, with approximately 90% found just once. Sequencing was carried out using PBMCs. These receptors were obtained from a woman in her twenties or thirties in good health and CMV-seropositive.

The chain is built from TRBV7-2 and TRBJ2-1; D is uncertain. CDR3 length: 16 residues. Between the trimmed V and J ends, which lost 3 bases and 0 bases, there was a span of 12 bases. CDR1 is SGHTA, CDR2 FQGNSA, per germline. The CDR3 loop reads CASSLATPSSYNEQFF. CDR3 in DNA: TGTGCCAGCAGCTTGGCGACACCCAGCTCCTACAATGAGCAGTTCTTC.

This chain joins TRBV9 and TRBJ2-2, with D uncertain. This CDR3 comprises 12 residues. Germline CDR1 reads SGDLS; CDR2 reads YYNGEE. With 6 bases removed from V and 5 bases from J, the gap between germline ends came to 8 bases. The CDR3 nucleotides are TGTGCCAGCAAAGACACAACCGGGGAGCTGTTTTTT. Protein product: CASKDTTGELFF.

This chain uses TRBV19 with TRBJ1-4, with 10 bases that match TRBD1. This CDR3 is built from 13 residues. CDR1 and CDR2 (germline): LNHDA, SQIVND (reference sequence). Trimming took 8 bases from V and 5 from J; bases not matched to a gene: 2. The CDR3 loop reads CASRDRGNEKLFF. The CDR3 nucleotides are TGTGCCAGTCGGGACAGGGGAAATGAAAAACTGTTTTTT.

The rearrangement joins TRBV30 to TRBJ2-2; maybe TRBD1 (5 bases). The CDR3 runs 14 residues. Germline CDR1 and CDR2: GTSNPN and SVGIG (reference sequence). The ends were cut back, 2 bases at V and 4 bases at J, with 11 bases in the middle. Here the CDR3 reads CAWSPDSFTGELFF. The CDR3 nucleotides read TGTGCCTGGAGTCCCGACAGTTTCACCGGGGAGCTGTTTTTT.

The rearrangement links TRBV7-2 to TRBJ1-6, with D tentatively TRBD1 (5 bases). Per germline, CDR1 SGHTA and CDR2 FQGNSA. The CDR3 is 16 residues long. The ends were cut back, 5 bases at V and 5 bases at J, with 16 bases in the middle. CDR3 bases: TGTGCCAGCAGCCCCCAGGGCAATTTTAATAATTCACCCCTCCACTTT. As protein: CASSPQGNFNNSPLHF.

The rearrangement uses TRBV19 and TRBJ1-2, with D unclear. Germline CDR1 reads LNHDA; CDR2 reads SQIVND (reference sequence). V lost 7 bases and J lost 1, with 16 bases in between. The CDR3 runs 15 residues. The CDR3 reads CASTAVRRNNYGYTF. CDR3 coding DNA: TGTGCCAGTACCGCTGTCAGGCGCAATAACTATGGCTACACCTTC. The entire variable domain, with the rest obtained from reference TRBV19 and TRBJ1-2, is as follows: DGGITQSPKYLFRKEGQNVTLSCEQNLNHDAMYWYRQDPGQGLRLIYYSQIVNDFQKGDIAEGYSVSREKKESFPLTVTSAQKNPTAFYLCASTAVRRNNYGYTFGSGTRLTVV.

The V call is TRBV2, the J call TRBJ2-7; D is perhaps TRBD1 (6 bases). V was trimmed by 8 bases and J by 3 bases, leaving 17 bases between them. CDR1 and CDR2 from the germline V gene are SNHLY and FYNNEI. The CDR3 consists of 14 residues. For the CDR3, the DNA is TGTGCCAGCCACCGGGACAAGGGGCTCTACGAGCAGTACTTC. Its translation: CASHRDKGLYEQYF.

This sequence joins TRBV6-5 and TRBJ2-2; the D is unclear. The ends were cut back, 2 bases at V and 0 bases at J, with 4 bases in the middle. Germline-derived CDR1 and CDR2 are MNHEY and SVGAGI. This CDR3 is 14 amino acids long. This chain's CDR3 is CASSYQANTGELFF. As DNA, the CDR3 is TGTGCCAGCAGTTACCAGGCGAACACCGGGGAGCTGTTTTTT.

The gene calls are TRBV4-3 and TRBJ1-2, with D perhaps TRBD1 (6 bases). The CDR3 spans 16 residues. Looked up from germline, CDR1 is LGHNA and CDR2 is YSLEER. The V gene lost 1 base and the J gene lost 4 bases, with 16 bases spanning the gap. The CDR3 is CASSQGRGGGFYGYTF. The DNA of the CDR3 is TGCGCCAGCAGCCAAGGAAGGGGAGGGGGGTTCTATGGCTACACCTTC.

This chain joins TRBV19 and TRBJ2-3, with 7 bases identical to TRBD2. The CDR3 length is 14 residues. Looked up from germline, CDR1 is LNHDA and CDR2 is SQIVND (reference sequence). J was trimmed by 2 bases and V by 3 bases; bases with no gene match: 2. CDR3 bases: TGTGCCAGTAGTATCGGGACTAACACAGATACGCAGTATTTT. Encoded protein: CASSIGTNTDTQYF.

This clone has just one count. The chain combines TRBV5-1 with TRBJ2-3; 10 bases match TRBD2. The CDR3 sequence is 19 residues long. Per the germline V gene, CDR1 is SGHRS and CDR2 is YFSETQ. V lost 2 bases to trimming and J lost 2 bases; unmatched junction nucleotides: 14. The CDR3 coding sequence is TGCGCCAGCAGCTTCCCACTAGCGGGATATACCCCCTCCACAGATACGCAGTATTTT. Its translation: CASSFPLAGYTPSTDTQYF.

CDR3 protein: CASSQVLRETQYF. The CDR3 DNA follows: TGCGCCAGCAGCCAGGTCCTGCGAGAGACCCAGTACTTC. The gene calls are TRBV4-1 and TRBJ2-5, with unresolved D. The CDR3 covers 13 residues. The germline V and J ends were trimmed by 3 bases and 4 bases, with 9 bases remaining between them. CDR1 is MGHRA and CDR2 is YSYEKL in the germline V gene.

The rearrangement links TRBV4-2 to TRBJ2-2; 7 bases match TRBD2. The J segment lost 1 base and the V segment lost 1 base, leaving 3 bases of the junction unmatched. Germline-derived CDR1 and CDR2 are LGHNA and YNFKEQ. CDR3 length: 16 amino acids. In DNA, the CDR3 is TGTGCCAGCAGCCAAGCTGCTAGCGGGAACACCGGGGAGCTGTTTTTT. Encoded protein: CASSQAASGNTGELFF.

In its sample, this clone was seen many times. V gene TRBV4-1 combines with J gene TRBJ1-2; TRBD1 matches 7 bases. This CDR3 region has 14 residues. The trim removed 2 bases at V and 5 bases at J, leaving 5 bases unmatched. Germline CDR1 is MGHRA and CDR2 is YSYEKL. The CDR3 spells CASSQLRDRYGYTF. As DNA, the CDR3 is TGCGCCAGCAGCCAATTAAGGGACAGATATGGCTACACCTTC.

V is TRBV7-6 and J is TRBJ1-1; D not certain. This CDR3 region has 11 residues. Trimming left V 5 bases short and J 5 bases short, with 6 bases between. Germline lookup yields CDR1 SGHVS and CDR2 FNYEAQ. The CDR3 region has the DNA TGTGCCAGCAGCGCCGGGACTGAAGCTTTCTTT. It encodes CASSAGTEAFF.

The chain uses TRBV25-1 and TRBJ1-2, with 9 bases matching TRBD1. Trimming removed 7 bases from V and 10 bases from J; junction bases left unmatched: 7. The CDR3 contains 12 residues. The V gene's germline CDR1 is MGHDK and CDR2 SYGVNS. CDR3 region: CASKTQGAHYTF. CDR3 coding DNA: TGTGCCAGCAAGACACAGGGGGCCCACTACACCTTC.

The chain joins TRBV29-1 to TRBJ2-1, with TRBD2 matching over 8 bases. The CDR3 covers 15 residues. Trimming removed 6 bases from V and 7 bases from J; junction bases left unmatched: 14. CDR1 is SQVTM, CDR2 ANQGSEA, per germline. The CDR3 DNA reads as TGCAGCGTCCCGGGGCAGGGACTAGGAATAAATGAGCAGTTCTTC. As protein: CSVPGQGLGINEQFF.

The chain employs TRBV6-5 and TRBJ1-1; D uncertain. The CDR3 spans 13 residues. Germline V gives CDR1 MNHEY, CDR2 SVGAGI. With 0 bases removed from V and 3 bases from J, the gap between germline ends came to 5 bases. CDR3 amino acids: CASSYSTHTEAFF. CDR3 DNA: TGTGCCAGCAGTTACTCGACACACACTGAAGCTTTCTTT.

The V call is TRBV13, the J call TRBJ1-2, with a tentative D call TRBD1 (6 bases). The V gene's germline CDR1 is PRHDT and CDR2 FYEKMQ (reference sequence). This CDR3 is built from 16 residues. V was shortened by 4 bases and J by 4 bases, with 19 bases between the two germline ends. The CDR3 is CASSSTGRARSYGYTF. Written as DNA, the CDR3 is TGTGCCAGCAGCTCGACAGGAAGGGCAAGAAGCTATGGCTACACCTTC.

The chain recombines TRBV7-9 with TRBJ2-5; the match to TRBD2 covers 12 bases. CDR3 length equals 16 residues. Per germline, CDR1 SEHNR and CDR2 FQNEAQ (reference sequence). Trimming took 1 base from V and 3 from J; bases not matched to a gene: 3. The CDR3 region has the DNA TGTGCCAGCAGCTTAGTCCGGACTAGCGGGAAAGAGACCCAGTACTTC. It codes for CASSLVRTSGKETQYF.

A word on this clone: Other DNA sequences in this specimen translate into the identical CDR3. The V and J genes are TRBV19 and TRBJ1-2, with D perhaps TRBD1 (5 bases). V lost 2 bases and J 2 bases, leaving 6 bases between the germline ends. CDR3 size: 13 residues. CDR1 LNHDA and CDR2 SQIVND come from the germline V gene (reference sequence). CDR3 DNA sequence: TGTGCCAGTAGTATACAGGGCAACTATGGCTACACCTTC. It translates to CASSIQGNYGYTF.

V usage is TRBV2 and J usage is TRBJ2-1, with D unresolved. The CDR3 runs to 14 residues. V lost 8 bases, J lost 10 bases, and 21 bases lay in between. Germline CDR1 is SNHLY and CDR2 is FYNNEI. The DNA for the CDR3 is TGTGCCAGCTGCCCCAAAGCCAATAGGCGGGAGCAGTTCTTC. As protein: CASCPKANRREQFF.

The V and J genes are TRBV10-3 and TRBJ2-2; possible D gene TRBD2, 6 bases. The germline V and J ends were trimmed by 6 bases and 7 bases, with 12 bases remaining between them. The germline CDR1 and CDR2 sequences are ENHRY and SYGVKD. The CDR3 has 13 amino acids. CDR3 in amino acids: CAISRDSGGELFF. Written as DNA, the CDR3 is TGTGCCATCAGCCGGGACTCCGGCGGGGAGCTGTTTTTT.

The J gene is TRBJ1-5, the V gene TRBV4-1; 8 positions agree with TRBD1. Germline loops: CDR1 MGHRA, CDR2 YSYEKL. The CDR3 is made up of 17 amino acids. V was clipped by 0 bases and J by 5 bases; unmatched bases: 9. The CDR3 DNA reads TGCGCCAGCAGCCAAGATCCGGGACAGGCTGGCTATCAGCCCCAGCATTTT. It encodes CASSQDPGQAGYQPQHF.